One sample yielded the 24 T cell receptor beta chains listed below, sequenced in a study of vaccination effects on CD4 cells after COVID-19. Method: immunoSEQ multiplex PCR; TCRdb's copy keeps in-frame clones and lacks some. The data contain about 60,000 clones, roughly 80% of them singletons. For these receptors, no antigen is known. Expansion of antigen-specific CD4+ T cells with viral peptide pools was carried out by the ViraFEST assay before sequencing. Between days 10 and 11 of culture, CD4+ T cells were separated out. The source was CD4+ T cells from PBMCs cultured with HCoV-229E spike peptides, collected before COVID-19 vaccination. All receptors come from a human donor who received a COVID-19 vaccine.

This sequence joins TRBV5-1 and TRBJ2-4; unclear D gene. CDR3 size: 14 residues. Germline CDR1 SGHRS, CDR2 YFSETQ. V dropped 0 bases and J dropped 0 bases, with 4 bases sitting between them. CDR3 nucleotide sequence: TGCGCCAGCAGCTTGGCGGGAGCCAAAAACATTCAGTACTTC. Protein sequence: CASSLAGAKNIQYF. The full variable domain, rest sourced from reference TRBV5-1 and TRBJ2-4, is KAGVTQTPRYLIKTRGQQVTLSCSPISGHRSVSWYQQTPGQGLQFLFEYFSETQRNKGNFPGRFSGRQFSNSRSEMNVSTLELGDSALYLCASSLAGAKNIQYFGAGTRLSVL.

V and J are TRBV29-1 and TRBJ1-2, with TRBD1 identical over 8 bases. CDR3 size: 13 residues. CDR1 and CDR2 (germline): SQVTM, ANQGSEA. With 6 bases clipped from V and 5 bases from J, the junction kept 8 bases outside the gene matches. In nucleotides, the CDR3 is TGCAGCGTCGCAGGGGGCCTGCTGTATGGCTACACCTTC. Translated, it gives CSVAGGLLYGYTF.

The rearrangement joins TRBV3-1 (or the pseudogene TRBV3-2) to TRBJ1-1, with D maybe TRBD1 (6 bases). V lost 6 bases to trimming and J lost 7 bases, with 12 bases between them. Germline CDR1 LGHDT, CDR2 YNNKEL (reference sequence). CDR3 length equals 12 residues. In nucleotides, the CDR3 is TGTGCCAGCAGTCAAACAGGGTATGAAGCTTTCTTT. As protein: CASSQTGYEAFF.

The chain recombines TRBV5-6 with TRBJ1-2, with a possible D match to TRBD1 (5 bases). Trimming stripped 1 base from V and 8 bases from J, with 18 bases between. This CDR3 comprises 15 residues. The V gene's germline CDR1 is SGHDT and CDR2 YYEEEE. CDR3 nucleotide sequence: TGTGCCAGCAGCTTGCCTGGGACCGGCTTGGGGGGCTACACCTTC. Translated: CASSLPGTGLGGYTF.

The V call is TRBV6-6, the J call TRBJ1-1; maybe TRBD1 (5 bases). There are 13 residues in the CDR3. V lost 4 bases and J 5 bases, leaving 11 bases between the germline ends. CDR1 MNHNY and CDR2 SVGAGI come from the germline V gene (reference sequence). The CDR3 loop reads CASSSAGRTEAFF. The CDR3 DNA follows: TGTGCCAGCAGTTCCGCAGGGAGGACTGAAGCTTTCTTT.

This rearrangement joins TRBV29-1 to TRBJ1-1, with D unresolved. The CDR3 covers 12 residues. Germline loops: CDR1 SQVTM, CDR2 ANQGSEA. V was pared by 4 bases and J by 4 bases, with 10 bases between. CDR3 region: CSVVFVGTEAFF. The CDR3 DNA follows: TGCAGCGTTGTGTTCGTAGGCACTGAAGCTTTCTTT.

This clone was observed a handful of times. This chain connects TRBV14 to TRBJ2-1, with no clear D. This CDR3 has 12 residues. Per the germline V gene, CDR1 is SGHDN and CDR2 is FVKESK. Deletions cut 3 bases from V and 6 bases from J, with 6 bases between. The CDR3 sequence: CASSQPPNEQFF. The CDR3 DNA is TGTGCCAGCAGCCAGCCACCCAATGAGCAGTTCTTC.

This clone was detected once. This CDR3 is CSVTSGGATDTQYF. DNA of the CDR3: TGCAGCGTGACAAGCGGGGGGGCAACAGATACGCAGTATTTT. The J gene is TRBJ2-3, the V gene TRBV29-1; TRBD2 matches at 10 bases. J lost 3 bases, V lost 6 bases, and 6 bases had no gene match. This CDR3 spans 14 amino acids. Germline lookup yields CDR1 SQVTM and CDR2 ANQGSEA.

The table lists this clone with a few counts. The V and J genes are TRBV5-4 and TRBJ1-1, with TRBD1 matching over 8 bases. Germline loops: CDR1 SGHNT, CDR2 YYREEE (reference sequence). V lost 3 bases, J lost 0 bases, and 1 base stayed unmatched. The CDR3 totals 14 residues. The CDR3: CASSSGQVNTEAFF. In nucleotides, the CDR3 is TGTGCCAGCAGCTCGGGACAGGTGAACACTGAAGCTTTCTTT.

The V and J genes are TRBV2 and TRBJ2-7, with 7 bases identical to TRBD1. With 6 bases clipped from V and 7 bases from J, the junction kept 12 bases outside the gene matches. This CDR3 is built from 14 residues. In germline, CDR1 is SNHLY, CDR2 FYNNEI. The CDR3 is CASRRRQGMGEQYV. The DNA for the CDR3 is TGTGCCAGCAGGCGGAGACAGGGAATGGGGGAGCAGTACGTC.

The CDR3 loop reads CASSLDVQGLGYTF. In DNA form, the CDR3 reads TGCGCCAGCAGCTTGGACGTACAGGGGCTCGGCTACACCTTC. This chain uses TRBV5-1 with TRBJ1-2, with 7 positions matching TRBD1. This CDR3 has 14 amino acids. V gave up 0 bases and J gave up 8 bases; unmatched junction bases: 7. The germline V gene has CDR1 SGHRS and CDR2 YFSETQ.

This clone was counted between two and nine times. The chain combines TRBV4-1 with TRBJ1-2, with D possibly TRBD1 on 5 matching bases. CDR1 is MGHRA, CDR2 YSYEKL, per germline. The CDR3 sequence is 15 residues long. The V and J ends lost 0 bases and 4 bases respectively, with 12 bases between them. The CDR3: CASSQERGAVYGYTF. The CDR3 bases are TGCGCCAGCAGCCAAGAACGCGGGGCAGTCTATGGCTACACCTTC.

The CDR3 loop reads CASSSRQGIESPLHF. In nucleotides, the CDR3 is TGTGCCAGCAGCTCGAGACAGGGAATAGAGTCACCCCTCCACTTT. The chain couples TRBV7-9 to TRBJ1-6; TRBD1 matches 7 bases. The CDR3 loop spans 15 amino acids. The germline CDR1 and CDR2 sequences are SEHNR and FQNEAQ (reference sequence). V lost 4 bases and J lost 10; bases outside the gene matches: 10.

CDR3 residues: CASSLGVSGTLSEQFF. The CDR3 nucleotides read TGCGCCAGCAGCTTGGGGGTTAGTGGGACCCTCTCTGAGCAGTTCTTC. The chain links TRBV5-1 to TRBJ2-1, with D perhaps matching TRBD1 or TRBD2 (5 bases each). The CDR3 covers 16 residues. Germline lookup yields CDR1 SGHRS and CDR2 YFSETQ. V lost 0 bases and J lost 9, with 19 bases in between. Filled out from reference TRBV5-1 and TRBJ2-1, the complete variable domain reads KAGVTQTPRYLIKTRGQQVTLSCSPISGHRSVSWYQQTPGQGLQFLFEYFSETQRNKGNFPGRFSGRQFSNSRSEMNVSTLELGDSALYLCASSLGVSGTLSEQFFGPGTRLTVL.

The rearrangement joins TRBV3-1 (or the pseudogene TRBV3-2) to TRBJ2-1; 10 bases fit TRBD2. Per germline, CDR1 LGHDT and CDR2 YNNKEL (reference sequence). CDR3 length equals 17 residues. Trimming cost V 0 bases and J 5 bases; bases outside gene matches: 7. DNA for the CDR3: TGTGCCAGCAGCCAAGAGGTCCTAGCGGGGGTAAACAATGAGCAGTTCTTC. It yields the protein CASSQEVLAGVNNEQFF.

This chain connects TRBV25-1 to TRBJ1-1, with D maybe TRBD1 (6 bases). V shed 2 bases and J shed 8 bases, with 15 bases lying between them. Germline V gene sequence: CDR1 MGHDK, CDR2 SYGVNS. This CDR3 has 14 residues. The CDR3 region has the DNA TGTGCCAGCAGTGAAGCTGGGGGCGTTAGGGAAGCTTTCTTT. Translating gives CASSEAGGVREAFF.

The chain combines TRBV3-1 (or the pseudogene TRBV3-2) with TRBJ2-4; TRBD2 aligns across 7 bases. There are 15 residues in the CDR3. Germline-derived CDR1 and CDR2 are LGHDT and YNNKEL (reference sequence). Unmatched junction bases numbered 8, after V lost 1 base and J lost 8 bases. DNA for the CDR3: TGTGCCAGCAGCCAAGTGGGGGGGATGGAGTACATTCAGTACTTC. The encoded protein is CASSQVGGMEYIQYF.

The chain recombines TRBV11-2 with TRBJ2-3, with TRBD1 as a possible D gene (5 bases). Germline lookup yields CDR1 SGHAT and CDR2 FQNNGV. V gave up 2 bases and J gave up 2 bases, with 20 bases separating them. This CDR3 contains 18 residues. In DNA, the CDR3 is TGTGCCAGCAGCTTAAGGTGGCGGACACTCCTTCACACAGATACGCAGTATTTT. Translating it yields CASSLRWRTLLHTDTQYF.

This chain links TRBV2 with TRBJ2-5; D gene uncertain. Germline CDR1 and CDR2: SNHLY and FYNNEI. There are 12 residues in the CDR3. V lost 5 bases and J 2 bases, leaving 6 bases between the germline ends. The CDR3 DNA follows: TGTGCCAGCAGTCTATTGCAAGAGACCCAGTACTTC. It encodes CASSLLQETQYF.

This clone was counted only a few times. This chain joins TRBV30 and TRBJ1-1; unclear D gene. Trimming took off 6 bases at V and 1 base at J, with 12 bases between the two ends. Germline V gives CDR1 GTSNPN, CDR2 SVGIG (reference sequence). The CDR3 is 13 amino acids. The DNA for the CDR3 is TGTGCCTGCGGGAGGTCGAGGAACACTGAAGCTTTCTTT. Translation: CACGRSRNTEAFF.

This chain uses TRBV6-6 with TRBJ1-2, with D perhaps matching TRBD1 (6 bases). Trimming shortened V by 7 bases and J by 6 bases, and 15 bases separated the two germline ends. The V gene's germline CDR1 is MNHNY and CDR2 SVGAGI (reference sequence). The CDR3 is made up of 13 amino acids. The CDR3 bases are TGTGCCAGCACTTGGAACAGGGAAAATGGCTACACCTTC. It encodes CASTWNRENGYTF.

In its sample, this clone was seen once. V usage is TRBV3-1 (or the pseudogene TRBV3-2) and J usage is TRBJ2-5, with D unresolved. Germline V gene lookup returns CDR1 LGHDT and CDR2 YNNKEL (reference sequence). V was cut by 1 base and J by 2 bases, with 11 bases left in between. This CDR3 has 15 residues. The CDR3 is CASSQVSYRQETQYF. CDR3 in DNA: TGTGCCAGCAGCCAAGTGTCCTACCGTCAAGAGACCCAGTACTTC.

This clone has just one count. This chain uses TRBV24-1 with TRBJ1-2; D remains unclear. V lost 4 bases and J lost 8, with 10 bases in between. Germline V lookup: CDR1 KGHDR, CDR2 SFDVKD. This CDR3 is built from 12 residues. The CDR3 DNA follows: TGTGCCACCAGTGACTTGATTGGAGGCTACACCTTC. It yields the protein CATSDLIGGYTF.

The rearrangement uses TRBV6-5 and TRBJ1-3; D uncertain. Between the trimmed V and J ends, which lost 0 bases and 5 bases, there was a span of 14 bases. Germline CDR1 reads MNHEY; CDR2 reads SVGAGI. The CDR3 covers 16 residues. This chain's CDR3 is CASSYSALARRNTIYF. As DNA, the CDR3 is TGTGCCAGCAGTTACTCGGCACTGGCAAGAAGAAACACCATATATTTT.